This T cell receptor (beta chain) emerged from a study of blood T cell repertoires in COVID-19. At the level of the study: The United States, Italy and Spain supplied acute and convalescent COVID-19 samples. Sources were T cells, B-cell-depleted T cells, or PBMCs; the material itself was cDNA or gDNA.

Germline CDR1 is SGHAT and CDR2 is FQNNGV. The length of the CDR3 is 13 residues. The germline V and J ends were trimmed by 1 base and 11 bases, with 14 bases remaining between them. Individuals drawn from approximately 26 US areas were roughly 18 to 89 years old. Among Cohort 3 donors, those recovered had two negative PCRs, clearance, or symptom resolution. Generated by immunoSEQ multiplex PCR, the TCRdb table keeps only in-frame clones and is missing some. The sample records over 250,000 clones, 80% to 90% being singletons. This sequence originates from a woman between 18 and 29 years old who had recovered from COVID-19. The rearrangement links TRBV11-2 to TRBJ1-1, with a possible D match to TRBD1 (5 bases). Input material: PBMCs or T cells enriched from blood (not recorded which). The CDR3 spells CASSLGQGGWAFF. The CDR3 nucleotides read TGTGCCAGCAGCTTAGGTCAGGGCGGATGGGCTTTCTTT.